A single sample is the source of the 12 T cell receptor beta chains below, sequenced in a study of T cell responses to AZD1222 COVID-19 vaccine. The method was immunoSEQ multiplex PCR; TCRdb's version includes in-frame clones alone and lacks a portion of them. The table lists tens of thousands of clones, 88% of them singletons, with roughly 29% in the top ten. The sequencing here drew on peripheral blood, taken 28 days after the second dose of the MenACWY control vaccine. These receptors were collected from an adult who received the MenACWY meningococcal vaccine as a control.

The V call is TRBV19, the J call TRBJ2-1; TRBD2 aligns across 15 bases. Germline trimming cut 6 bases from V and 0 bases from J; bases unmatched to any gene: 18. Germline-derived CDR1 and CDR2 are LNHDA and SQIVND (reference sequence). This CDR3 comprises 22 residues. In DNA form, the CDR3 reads TGTGCCAGTAGGGGGTTGGGACTAGCGGGAGGACCCTACGAGAGCTCCTACAATGAGCAGTTCTTC. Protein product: CASRGLGLAGGPYESSYNEQFF.

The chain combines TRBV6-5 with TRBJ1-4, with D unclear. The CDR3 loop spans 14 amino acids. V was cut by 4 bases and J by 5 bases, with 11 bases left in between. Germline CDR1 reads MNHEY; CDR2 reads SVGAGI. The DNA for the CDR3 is TGTGCCAGCAGTTCCCTGGACGGGAATGAAAAACTGTTTTTT. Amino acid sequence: CASSSLDGNEKLFF.

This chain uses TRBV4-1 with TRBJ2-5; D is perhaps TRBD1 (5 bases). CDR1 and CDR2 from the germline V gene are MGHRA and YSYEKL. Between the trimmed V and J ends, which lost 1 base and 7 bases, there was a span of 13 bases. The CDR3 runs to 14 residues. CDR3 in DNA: TGCGCCAGCAGCCAAGTCCAGGGTTTGGGGACCCAGTACTTC. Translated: CASSQVQGLGTQYF.

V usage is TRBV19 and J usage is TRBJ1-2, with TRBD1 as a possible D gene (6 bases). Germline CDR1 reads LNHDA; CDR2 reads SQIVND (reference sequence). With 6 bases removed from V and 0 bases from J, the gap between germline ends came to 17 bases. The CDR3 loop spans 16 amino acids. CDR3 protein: CASSLQGAPTNYGYTF. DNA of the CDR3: TGTGCCAGTAGCTTACAGGGAGCCCCGACTAACTATGGCTACACCTTC.

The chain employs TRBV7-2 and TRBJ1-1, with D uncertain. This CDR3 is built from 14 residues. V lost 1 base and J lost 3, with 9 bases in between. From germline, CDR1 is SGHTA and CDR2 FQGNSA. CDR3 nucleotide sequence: TGTGCCAGCAGCTTAGACATTTTTGACACTGAAGCTTTCTTT. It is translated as CASSLDIFDTEAFF.

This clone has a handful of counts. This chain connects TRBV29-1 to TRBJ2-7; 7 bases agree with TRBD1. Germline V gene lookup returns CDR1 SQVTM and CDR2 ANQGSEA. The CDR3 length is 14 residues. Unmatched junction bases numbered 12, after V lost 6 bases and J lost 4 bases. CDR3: CSVVDRAITYEQYF. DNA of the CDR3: TGCAGCGTGGTCGACAGGGCAATAACTTACGAGCAGTACTTC.

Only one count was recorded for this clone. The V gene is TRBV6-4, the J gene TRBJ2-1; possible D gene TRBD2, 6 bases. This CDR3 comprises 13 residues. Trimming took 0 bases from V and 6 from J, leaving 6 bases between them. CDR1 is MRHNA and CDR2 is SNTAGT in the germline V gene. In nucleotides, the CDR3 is TGTGCCAGCAGTGACTCGACTAGCAATGAGCAGTTCTTC. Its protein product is CASSDSTSNEQFF.

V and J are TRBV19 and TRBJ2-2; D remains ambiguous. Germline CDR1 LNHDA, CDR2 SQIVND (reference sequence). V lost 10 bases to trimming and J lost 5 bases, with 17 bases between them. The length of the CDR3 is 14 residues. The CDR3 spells CATLEVGLTGELFF. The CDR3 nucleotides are TGTGCCACGCTCGAAGTGGGGTTGACCGGGGAGCTGTTTTTT. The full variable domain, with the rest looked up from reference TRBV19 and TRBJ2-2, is DGGITQSPKYLFRKEGQNVTLSCEQNLNHDAMYWYRQDPGQGLRLIYYSQIVNDFQKGDIAEGYSVSREKKESFPLTVTSAQKNPTAFYLCATLEVGLTGELFFGEGSRLTVL.

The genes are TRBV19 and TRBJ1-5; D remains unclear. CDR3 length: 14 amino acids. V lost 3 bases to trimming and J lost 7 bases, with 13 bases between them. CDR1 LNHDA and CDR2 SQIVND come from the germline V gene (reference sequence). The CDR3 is CASSIQAGNQPQHF. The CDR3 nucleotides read TGTGCCAGTAGTATCCAGGCGGGGAACCAGCCCCAGCATTTT.

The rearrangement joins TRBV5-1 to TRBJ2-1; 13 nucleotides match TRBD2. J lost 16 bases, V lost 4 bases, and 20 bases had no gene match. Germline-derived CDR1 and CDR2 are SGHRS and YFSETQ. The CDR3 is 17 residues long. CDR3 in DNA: TGCGCCAGCAGCCCATCAACCGGGACTAGCGGGGCCCTACGATTATTCTTC. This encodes CASSPSTGTSGALRLFF.

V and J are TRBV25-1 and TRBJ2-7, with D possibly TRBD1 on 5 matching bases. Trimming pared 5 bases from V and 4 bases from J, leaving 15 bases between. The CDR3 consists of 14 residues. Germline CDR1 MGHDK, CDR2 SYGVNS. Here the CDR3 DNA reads TGTGCCAGCAGTCCCGACAGAAACATTTACGAGCAGTACTTC. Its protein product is CASSPDRNIYEQYF.

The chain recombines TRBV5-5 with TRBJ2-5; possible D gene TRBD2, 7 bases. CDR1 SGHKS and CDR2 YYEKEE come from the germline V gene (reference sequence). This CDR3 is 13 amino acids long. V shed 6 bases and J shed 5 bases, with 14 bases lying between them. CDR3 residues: CASTRGGDETQYF. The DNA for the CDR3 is TGTGCCAGCACCAGGGGAGGGGACGAGACCCAGTACTTC.